Below, 18 T cell receptor beta chains from the same sample are listed, as sequenced in a study of spatial heterogeneity in lung cancer. MiXCR was run by TCRdb on the 5' RACE reads, yielding one entry per CDR3 protein. The sample records about 48,000 distinct CDR3 sequences, about 5.8% being singletons. As to time point: sample taken at primary tumor resection. Whole RNA from tumor, nontumor lung or frozen PBMC was sequenced unsorted. The sample here was PBMCs, taken at surgery. The receptor set was obtained from a male donor with early-stage non-small cell lung cancer.

This clonotype came up a few times. The rearrangement uses TRBV20-1 and TRBJ2-3; 8 bases match TRBD2. Unmatched junction bases numbered 10, after V lost 0 bases and J lost 2 bases. Germline-derived CDR1 and CDR2 are DFQATT and SNEGSKA (reference sequence). The CDR3 runs 17 residues. The DNA of the CDR3 is TGCAGTGCTAGAGATCCCCGGGGGGGGGCTTTCACAGATACGCAGTATTTT. Translated, it gives CSARDPRGGAFTDTQYF.

In this sample, this clonotype turned up many times. This chain links TRBV12-3 or TRBV12-4 with TRBJ1-1; 9 bases are a match to TRBD1. The CDR3 is made up of 12 amino acids. Trimming at V came to 4 bases and at J to 9 bases, leaving 3 bases not matched to a gene. The CDR3 DNA sequence: TGTGCCAGCAGTTACAGGGGGCGGCAAGCTTTCTTT. Its translation is CASSYRGRQAFF.

This clonotype was observed at least ten times. The V and J genes are TRBV20-1 and TRBJ2-7, with 8 bases aligning to TRBD1. Per germline, CDR1 DFQATT and CDR2 SNEGSKA (reference sequence). The length of the CDR3 is 15 residues. The trim removed 5 bases at V and 0 bases at J, leaving 9 bases unmatched. The CDR3 loop is CSAATPGGHSYEQYF. The CDR3 coding sequence is TGCAGTGCTGCCACCCCAGGGGGCCACTCCTACGAGCAGTACTTC.

At least ten counts were recorded for this clonotype. This sequence joins TRBV20-1 and TRBJ2-1, with a possible D match to TRBD2 (6 bases). The CDR3 consists of 15 residues. V lost 0 bases, J lost 0 bases, and 9 bases lay in between. Germline loops: CDR1 DFQATT, CDR2 SNEGSKA (reference sequence). CDR3 sequence reads: CSARDPAGSYNEQFF. DNA for the CDR3: TGCAGTGCTAGAGACCCAGCGGGCTCCTACAATGAGCAGTTCTTC.

Ten or more counts support this clonotype. The V and J genes are TRBV12-3 or TRBV12-4 and TRBJ2-5; 7 bases are shared with TRBD1. CDR3 size: 14 residues. The V gene end was trimmed by 5 bases and the J gene end by 2 bases; junction bases not matched to a gene: 5. CDR3 residues: CASSTGTAQETQYF. DNA of the CDR3: TGTGCCAGCAGTACCGGGACAGCTCAAGAGACCCAGTACTTC.

This clonotype has at least ten counts. The chain uses TRBV3-1 and TRBJ2-2; D gene ambiguous. CDR3 length equals 15 residues. The V and J ends lost 1 base and 4 bases respectively, with 10 bases between them. The germline V gene encodes CDR1 LGHDT and CDR2 YNNKEL (reference sequence). The CDR3 region is CASSQGSTSTGELFF. The CDR3 DNA reads as TGTGCCAGCAGCCAAGGTAGCACATCCACCGGGGAGCTGTTTTTT.

There are many counts of this clonotype. The chain is built from TRBV5-1 and TRBJ2-1; 11 bases match TRBD2. The length of the CDR3 is 15 residues. CDR1 and CDR2 from the germline V gene are SGHRS and YFSETQ. V lost 4 bases, J lost 7 bases, and 7 bases stayed unmatched. CDR3 DNA sequence: TGCGCCAGCAGCCCTACGACTAGCGGGGCTAATGAGCAGTTCTTC. This translates into CASSPTTSGANEQFF.

In its sample, this clonotype was seen many times. The rearrangement uses TRBV20-1 and TRBJ2-3; 7 bases are shared with TRBD2. V dropped 0 bases and J dropped 2; count of bases not matched to a gene: 11. The CDR3 totals 17 residues. Germline V gene lookup returns CDR1 DFQATT and CDR2 SNEGSKA (reference sequence). CDR3 amino acids: CSARDRWTRGATDTQYF. CDR3 DNA sequence: TGCAGTGCTAGAGATAGATGGACTAGAGGTGCCACAGATACGCAGTATTTT.

This clonotype was seen a single time. The chain joins TRBV6-1 to TRBJ2-7, with a tentative D call TRBD2 (6 bases). The CDR3 sequence is 15 residues long. Per germline, CDR1 MNHNS and CDR2 SASEGT. V was trimmed by 2 bases and J by 3 bases, leaving 14 bases between them. The CDR3 DNA reads TGTGCCAGCAGTGAACGGGACTGGCCTTTCTACGAGCAGTACTTC. Translating it yields CASSERDWPFYEQYF.

This clonotype has at least ten counts. V usage is TRBV27 and J usage is TRBJ1-4, with D perhaps matching TRBD1 (6 bases). V gave up 2 bases and J gave up 4 bases, with 14 bases separating them. The CDR3 runs to 16 residues. Germline V gene lookup returns CDR1 MNHEY and CDR2 SMNVEV (reference sequence). The DNA of the CDR3 is TGTGCCAGCAGTTTAATAGGGGGACCGGGTAATGAAAAACTGTTTTTT. This encodes CASSLIGGPGNEKLFF.

This clonotype has a count of ten or more. V gene TRBV7-2 combines with J gene TRBJ1-2, with D possibly being TRBD1 (5 bases). Trimming cost V 0 bases and J 0 bases, with 5 bases left between them. CDR1 is SGHTA, CDR2 FQGNSA, per germline. CDR3 length: 14 amino acids. The CDR3 nucleotides are TGTGCCAGCAGCTTAGCGACAGCTAACTATGGCTACACCTTC. Its protein product is CASSLATANYGYTF.

This clonotype occurred a few times. Possible read error: a much larger clone is one base away. This CDR3 is CANSGTGNQPQHF. The DNA for the CDR3 is TGTGCCAACAGCGGGACTGGCAATCAGCCCCAGCATTTT. The V call is TRBV2, the J call TRBJ1-5, with a weak D call TRBD1 (5 bases). V lost 10 bases, J lost 2 bases, and 12 bases lay in between. Per germline, CDR1 SNHLY and CDR2 FYNNEI. The CDR3 loop spans 13 amino acids.

The rearrangement links TRBV28 to TRBJ2-1; a weak D match, TRBD1 (5 bases). Trimming cost V 5 bases and J 0 bases, with 14 bases left between them. Germline values: CDR1 MDHEN, CDR2 SYDVKM. The CDR3 contains 16 residues. CDR3 DNA sequence: TGTGCCAGCAGTACAGGTCTAGAGAGCTCCTACAATGAGCAGTTCTTC. Amino acids: CASSTGLESSYNEQFF.

This clonotype was recorded a few times. The gene calls are TRBV5-6 and TRBJ2-5; D is unclear. Per the germline V gene, CDR1 is SGHDT and CDR2 is YYEEEE. The CDR3 runs 14 residues. Trimming took off 1 base at V and 3 bases at J, with 10 bases between the two ends. This CDR3 reads CASSLLGVEETQYF. The CDR3 DNA reads TGTGCCAGCAGCTTGCTTGGCGTAGAAGAGACCCAGTACTTC.

V gene TRBV20-1 combines with J gene TRBJ2-5, with 8 bases identical to TRBD2. The germline gives CDR1 DFQATT, CDR2 SNEGSKA (reference sequence). The CDR3 runs 15 residues. Trimming at V came to 0 bases and at J to 4 bases, leaving 7 bases not matched to a gene. Here the CDR3 DNA reads TGCAGTGCTAGAGATCTATCGGGGGGGATAGAGACCCAGTACTTC. It specifies CSARDLSGGIETQYF.

This clonotype was recorded many times. The chain employs TRBV6-5 and TRBJ2-5; possible D gene TRBD2, 6 bases. The CDR3 length is 14 residues. Germline V gene data show CDR1 as MNHEY and CDR2 as SVGAGI. V dropped 6 bases and J dropped 4 bases, with 15 bases sitting between them. The CDR3 coding sequence is TGTGCCAGCAGCGAGACTAGATTCAGAGAGACCCAGTACTTC. Amino acid sequence: CASSETRFRETQYF.

At least ten counts were recorded for this clonotype. The V call is TRBV2, the J call TRBJ2-2; unclear D gene. Germline loops: CDR1 SNHLY, CDR2 FYNNEI. This CDR3 has 15 amino acids. The ends were cut back, 8 bases at V and 0 bases at J, with 13 bases in the middle. The CDR3 region has the DNA TGTGCCAGCCTCCAAAATTTTCCGAACACCGGGGAGCTGTTTTTT. This translates into CASLQNFPNTGELFF. The full variable domain, in which reference TRBV2 and TRBJ2-2 provide the parts outside the CDR3, is EPEVTQTPSHQVTQMGQEVILRCVPISNHLYFYWYRQILGQKVEFLVSFYNNEISEKSEIFDDQFSVERPDGSNFTLKIRSTKLEDSAMYFCASLQNFPNTGELFFGEGSRLTVL.

Ten or more counts support this clonotype. The chain couples TRBV5-4 to TRBJ2-3; 8 nucleotides align to TRBD2. With 0 bases clipped from V and 6 bases from J, the junction kept 9 bases outside the gene matches. Germline CDR1 reads SGHNT; CDR2 reads YYREEE (reference sequence). This CDR3 region has 16 residues. The CDR3 sequence: CASSLASGSRSDTQYF. The CDR3 DNA reads TGTGCCAGCAGCTTGGCTAGCGGGTCCAGGTCCGATACGCAGTATTTT.